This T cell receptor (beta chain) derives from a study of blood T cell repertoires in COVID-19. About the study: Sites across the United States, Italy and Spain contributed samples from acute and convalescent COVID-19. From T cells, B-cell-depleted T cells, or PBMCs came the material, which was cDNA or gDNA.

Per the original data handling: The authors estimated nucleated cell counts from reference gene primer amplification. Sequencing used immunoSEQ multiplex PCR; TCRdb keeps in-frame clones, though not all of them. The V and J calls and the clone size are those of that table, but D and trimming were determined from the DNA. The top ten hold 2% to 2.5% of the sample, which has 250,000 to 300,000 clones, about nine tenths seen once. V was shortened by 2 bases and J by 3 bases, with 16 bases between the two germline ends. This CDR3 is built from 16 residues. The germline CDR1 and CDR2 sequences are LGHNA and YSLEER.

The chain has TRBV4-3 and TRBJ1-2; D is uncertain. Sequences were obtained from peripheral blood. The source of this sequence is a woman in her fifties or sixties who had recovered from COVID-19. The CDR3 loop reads CASSQRSEGQDYGYTF. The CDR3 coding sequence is TGCGCCAGCAGCCAAAGATCAGAGGGCCAGGACTATGGCTACACCTTC.